Listed below are T cell receptor beta chains from one sample, sequenced in a study of T cell responses to AZD1222 COVID-19 vaccine. Generated by immunoSEQ multiplex PCR, the TCRdb table keeps only in-frame clones and is missing some. The data show about 100,000 clones, 70% to 90% seen once. Sequenced material: peripheral blood, taken on day 0 of AZD1222 vaccination. The receptors shown here come from an adult in good health. Each CDR3 is given with its conserved first and last residue. D genes are given only for firm matches. Part of the rows lack a size; the others show once, few, many or a class for expanded clones.

>.|TRBV21-1|TRBJ1-1|.
CASSKVDRARYLNTEAFF
TGTGCCAGCAGCAAAGTCGACAGGGCGCGCTATTTGAACACTGAAGCTTTCTTT
>.|TRBV2|TRBJ2-5|.
CASSVTTETQYF
TGTGCCAGCAGTGTCACCACAGAGACCCAGTACTTC
>.|TRBV5-1|TRBJ1-1|.
CASSSGNLGTEAFF
TGCGCCAGCAGCAGCGGAAATCTGGGCACTGAAGCTTTCTTT
>.|TRBV19|TRBJ1-2|.
CASSSGQPYGYTF
TGTGCCAGTAGTAGCGGACAGCCATATGGCTACACCTTC
>TRBD1|TRBV27|TRBJ1-5|.
CASSDRGSQPQHF
TGTGCCAGCAGTGACAGGGGGTCTCAGCCCCAGCATTTT
>.|TRBV3-1/TRBV3-2|TRBJ1-6|.
CASSQASSPLHF
TGTGCCAGCAGCCAGGCTAGCTCACCCCTCCACTTT
>.|TRBV27|TRBJ2-7|.
CASSLWGPYEQYF
TGTGCCAGCAGTTTATGGGGGCCCTACGAGCAGTACTTC
>TRBD2|TRBV7-2|TRBJ2-3|few
CASSLRLAVTDTQYF
TGTGCCAGCAGCCTCCGACTAGCGGTTACAGATACGCAGTATTTT
>TRBD2|TRBV3-1/TRBV3-2|TRBJ2-3|.
CASSQGTSGGAPTDTQYF
TGTGCCAGCAGCCAAGGGACTAGCGGGGGGGCCCCCACAGATACGCAGTATTTT
>.|TRBV6-5|TRBJ1-2|.
CASARDFPQGYTF
TGTGCCAGCGCACGGGACTTTCCTCAGGGCTACACCTTC
>.|TRBV7-8|TRBJ1-3|.
CASSPQTDILPGNTIYF
TGTGCCAGCAGCCCGCAGACGGACATACTACCTGGAAACACCATATATTTT
>.|TRBV7-9|TRBJ2-7|.
CASSTSPRNEQYF
TGTGCCAGCAGCACCTCCCCCAGGAACGAGCAGTACTTC
>.|TRBV4-2|TRBJ1-2|.
CASSQESRQSGGYGYTF
TGTGCCAGCAGCCAAGAGTCAAGGCAGTCCGGAGGCTATGGCTACACCTTC
>.|TRBV4-1|TRBJ1-1|.
CASSLGQFPKEAFF
TGCGCCAGCAGCCTAGGACAGTTTCCGAAAGAAGCTTTCTTT
>TRBD1|TRBV3-1/TRBV3-2|TRBJ1-2|.
CASSQQRQGVNYGYTF
TGTGCCAGCAGCCAACAAAGACAGGGGGTTAACTATGGCTACACCTTC
>TRBD2|TRBV4-2|TRBJ2-3|.
CASSQGEGNTDTQYF
TGTGCCAGCAGCCAAGGGGAGGGAAACACAGATACGCAGTATTTT
>TRBD1|TRBV2|TRBJ2-1|.
CASRAGTGGYEQFF
TGTGCCAGCAGGGCCGGGACAGGGGGCTATGAGCAGTTCTTC
>TRBD1|TRBV6-6|TRBJ1-1|.
CASSWDRGPEAFF
TGTGCCAGCAGTTGGGACAGGGGGCCTGAAGCTTTCTTT
>TRBD2|TRBV11-2|TRBJ2-5|.
CASSLASGETQYF
TGTGCCAGCAGCTTAGCTAGCGGAGAGACCCAGTACTTC
>.|TRBV12-1|TRBJ1-2|.
CASSDRQVQWDYGYTF
TGTGCCAGCAGCGATCGACAGGTTCAGTGGGACTATGGCTACACCTTC
>TRBD1|TRBV29-1|TRBJ1-5|few
CSVGQGLSGQPQHF
TGCAGCGTAGGACAGGGACTTTCGGGTCAGCCCCAGCATTTT
>TRBD1|TRBV5-6|TRBJ1-1|.
CASSWTGLGNTEAFF
TGTGCCAGCAGCTGGACAGGGTTGGGGAACACTGAAGCTTTCTTT
>.|TRBV19|TRBJ1-2|.
CASTKPGVGYTF
TGTGCCAGTACGAAACCAGGGGTAGGCTACACCTTC
>TRBD1|TRBV19|TRBJ2-6|.
CASSIITGGAGANVLTF
TGTGCCAGTAGTATAATTACAGGGGGCGCTGGGGCCAACGTCCTGACTTTC